This TCR beta chain is drawn from a study of CD8 T cells in Susac syndrome. CD8+ and CD4+ T cells circulating in blood were sequenced for TCR beta. cDNA came from around 0.5 to 1 ug RNA primed by random hexamers. TCRdb called the immunoSEQ multiplex PCR reads again in MiXCR, with one record for every CDR3 protein. Of 77,000 or so distinct CDR3 sequences listed, around 93% are singletons. The CDR3 runs to 13 residues. Per germline, CDR1 KGHSH and CDR2 LQKENI. Trimming cost V 2 bases and J 4 bases, with 9 bases left between them. V and J are TRBV18 and TRBJ2-7; tentative D call: TRBD2 (5 bases). The sample comprised CD4+ T cells from PBMCs. This TCR was sampled from a human donor with Susac syndrome. This CDR3 is CASSPRLPYEQYF. The DNA of the CDR3 is TGTGCCAGCTCACCAAGACTACCATACGAGCAGTACTTC.